This is a list of T cell receptor beta chains from one sample in a study of CD8 T cells in ankylosing spondylitis. From the 5' RACE reads, TCRdb called clonotypes with MiXCR, one entry per CDR3 protein. Of 200,000 to 300,000 distinct CDR3 sequences in the sample, 24% are singletons; the top ten hold over 0.55%. Sequenced material: blood, either unsorted or a sorted T cell fraction (not recorded which). These receptors originate from a male donor with ankylosing spondylitis or in good health (not recorded which). The CDR3 runs from the conserved cysteine through the conserved F or W. The D gene is left open where the match is weak. The size of a clone is reported for some rows only, either as once, few or many, or as a class for expanded clones.

D | J | V | size | CDR3 | DNA
. | TRBJ2-5 | TRBV18 | . | CASSPPGRAETQYF | TGTGCCAGCTCACCACCGGGCAGGGCGGAGACCCAGTACTTC
TRBD1 | TRBJ2-1 | TRBV12-3/TRBV12-4 | many | CASSFGTGSFEQFF | TGTGCCAGCAGTTTTGGGACAGGGTCGTTTGAGCAGTTCTTC
. | TRBJ1-1 | TRBV20-1 | . | CSAGWGADTEAFF | TGCAGTGCTGGGTGGGGCGCGGACACTGAAGCTTTCTTT
. | TRBJ2-1 | TRBV20-1 | . | CSARKGYNEQFF | TGCAGTGCTCGGAAGGGGTACAATGAGCAGTTCTTC
. | TRBJ2-6 | TRBV20-1 | . | CSASLTGLANVLTF | TGCAGTGCTAGCCTAACAGGGTTGGCCAACGTCCTGACTTTC
TRBD1 | TRBJ2-7 | TRBV20-1 | . | CSTNLNRGSYEQYF | TGCAGTACCAATCTCAACAGGGGCTCCTACGAGCAGTACTTC
. | TRBJ2-2 | TRBV7-6 | . | CASSIRGGRTGELFF | TGTGCCAGCAGCATTCGTGGGGGTCGAACCGGGGAGCTGTTTTTT
. | TRBJ2-5 | TRBV10-3 | few | CAIGGIQETQYF | TGTGCCATCGGGGGGATCCAAGAGACCCAGTACTTC
. | TRBJ2-3 | TRBV4-2 | few | CASSQDRITQYF | TGTGCCAGCAGCCAAGATCGCATTACGCAGTATTTT
. | TRBJ2-5 | TRBV12-3/TRBV12-4 | . | CASRGTVQETQYF | TGTGCCAGCAGGGGGACGGTACAAGAGACCCAGTACTTC
. | TRBJ2-5 | TRBV5-1 | . | CASSSSVEETQYF | TGCGCCAGCAGCTCTAGCGTGGAGGAGACCCAGTACTTC
. | TRBJ2-3 | TRBV6-9 | few | CASSRVIGQGGTDTQYF | TGTGCCAGCAGTAGGGTCATCGGGCAAGGAGGCACAGATACGCAGTATTTT
. | TRBJ1-3 | TRBV20-1 | few | CSARGSLGNTIYF | TGCAGTGCTAGAGGCTCCCTCGGAAACACCATATATTTT
TRBD2 | TRBJ2-3 | TRBV29-1 | few | CSGRLASRDTQYF | TGCAGCGGCCGACTAGCTTCGAGAGATACGCAGTATTTT
. | TRBJ2-6 | TRBV6-1 | . | CASSDWKSSGANVLTF | TGTGCCAGCAGTGACTGGAAGAGCTCTGGGGCCAACGTCCTGACTTTC
. | TRBJ2-1 | TRBV20-1 | few | CSARRTGSYNEQFF | TGCAGTGCTAGGAGGACGGGCTCCTACAATGAGCAGTTCTTC
TRBD2 | TRBJ2-7 | TRBV4-2 | . | CASSLGPRLAGKLYEQYF | TGTGCCAGCAGCCTCGGCCCCCGACTAGCGGGGAAACTATACGAGCAGTACTTC
TRBD1 | TRBJ2-5 | TRBV12-3/TRBV12-4 | many | CASRYGTGRDETQYF | TGTGCCAGCAGATACGGGACAGGGAGGGACGAGACCCAGTACTTC
TRBD1 | TRBJ2-4 | TRBV28 | many | CASSSQGLPAKNIQYF | TGTGCCAGCAGTTCACAGGGGTTACCAGCCAAAAACATTCAGTACTTC
. | TRBJ2-3 | TRBV20-1 | few | CSATSPGGATDTQYF | TGCAGTGCCACCTCGCCAGGGGGGGCAACAGATACGCAGTATTTT
. | TRBJ2-7 | TRBV20-1 | . | CSATPPSRGNEQYF | TGCAGTGCTACACCCCCGAGTCGCGGAAACGAGCAGTACTTC
TRBD2 | TRBJ2-3 | TRBV20-1 | many | CSARDPSGEHTDTQYF | TGCAGTGCTAGAGACCCCAGCGGGGAACACACAGATACGCAGTATTTT
. | TRBJ2-2 | TRBV20-1 | few | CSARDRRQGTGELFF | TGCAGTGCTAGAGATAGGCGTCAGGGCACCGGGGAGCTGTTTTTT
. | TRBJ1-1 | TRBV5-1 | many | CASSFTGLNTEAFF | TGCGCCAGCAGCTTTACGGGGCTGAACACTGAAGCTTTCTTT
. | TRBJ2-5 | TRBV29-1 | . | CSAGQNQETQYF | TGCAGCGCCGGACAGAACCAAGAGACCCAGTACTTC
. | TRBJ2-1 | TRBV9 | many | CASTPPGHDNEQFF | TGTGCCAGCACCCCCCCGGGACACGACAATGAGCAGTTCTTC
TRBD2 | TRBJ2-5 | TRBV29-1 | many | CSVLAGEETQYF | TGCAGCGTTCTCGCGGGGGAAGAGACCCAGTACTTC
. | TRBJ1-2 | TRBV20-1 | . | CSPRVFGNYGYTF | TGCAGCCCCAGGGTATTCGGGAACTATGGCTACACCTTC
. | TRBJ2-6 | TRBV3-1 | . | CASSQGPGANVLTF | TGTGCCAGCAGCCAAGGCCCTGGGGCCAACGTCCTGACTTTC
. | TRBJ2-5 | TRBV20-1 | few | CSARSPDQETQYF | TGCAGTGCTAGGAGCCCAGACCAAGAGACCCAGTACTTC
TRBD1 | TRBJ2-5 | TRBV2 | few | CASTQGQVVIGTQYF | TGTGCCAGCACACAAGGACAGGTCGTTATCGGGACCCAGTACTTC
TRBD1 | TRBJ1-2 | TRBV28 | . | CASSSTGGLHGYTF | TGTGCCAGCAGTTCTACAGGGGGCCTTCATGGCTACACCTTC
TRBD2 | TRBJ2-1 | TRBV5-5 | many | CASSLTGTSAYNEQFF | TGTGCCAGCAGCTTAACCGGGACTAGCGCCTACAATGAGCAGTTCTTC
. | TRBJ2-3 | TRBV5-5 | few | CASSRDEGRDTQYF | TGTGCCAGCAGCCGAGACGAGGGCAGGGATACGCAGTATTTT
. | TRBJ2-3 | TRBV20-1 | many | CSARGVQGGPFF | TGCAGTGCTAGGGGGGTGCAGGGTGGGCCATTTTTT
. | TRBJ2-1 | TRBV29-1 | many | CSVDDTYNEQFF | TGCAGCGTCGATGACACCTACAATGAGCAGTTCTTC
. | TRBJ2-3 | TRBV11-2 | many | CASSLNPGRDRTDTQYF | TGTGCCAGCAGCCTCAATCCGGGACGGGACCGCACAGATACGCAGTATTTT
TRBD2 | TRBJ2-3 | TRBV12-3/TRBV12-4 | . | CASSLEGAGGRPDTQYF | TGTGCCAGCAGTTTGGAGGGAGCGGGGGGGCGGCCAGATACGCAGTATTTT
TRBD1 | TRBJ1-5 | TRBV4-1 | few | CASSQAGTGWNQPQHF | TGCGCCAGCAGCCAGGCCGGGACAGGGTGGAATCAGCCCCAGCATTTT
. | TRBJ1-5 | TRBV12-3/TRBV12-4 | many | CASSLLRNQPQHF | TGTGCCAGCAGTTTACTGAGGAATCAGCCCCAGCATTTT
TRBD2 | TRBJ2-7 | TRBV20-1 | many | CSGQPGGSSYEQYF | TGCAGTGGTCAACCGGGGGGAAGCTCCTACGAGCAGTACTTC
TRBD1 | TRBJ2-4 | TRBV29-1 | . | CSVRTGGMGNIQYF | TGCAGCGTACGGACAGGGGGCATGGGAAACATTCAGTACTTC
TRBD1 | TRBJ2-3 | TRBV20-1 | . | CSADGQATDTQYF | TGCAGTGCTGACGGACAGGCCACAGATACGCAGTATTTT
. | TRBJ2-3 | TRBV29-1 | . | CSVEQGFTDTQYF | TGCAGCGTTGAACAGGGATTCACAGATACGCAGTATTTT
. | TRBJ2-7 | TRBV20-1 | many | CSAWDASYEQYF | TGCAGTGCTTGGGACGCCTCCTACGAGCAGTACTTC
TRBD1 | TRBJ2-2 | TRBV12-3/TRBV12-4 | many | CASRTTGGSNTGELFF | TGTGCCAGCAGAACTACAGGGGGCAGCAACACCGGGGAGCTGTTTTTT
TRBD2 | TRBJ2-2 | TRBV3-1 | . | CASSRTSGYTGELFF | TGTGCCAGCAGTCGGACTAGCGGATACACCGGGGAGCTGTTTTTT
. | TRBJ2-1 | TRBV7-7 | few | CASSSLQGNEQFF | TGTGCCAGCAGCAGCCTACAGGGCAATGAGCAGTTCTTC
. | TRBJ2-7 | TRBV20-1 | many | CSAADGYEQYF | TGCAGTGCTGCGGACGGCTACGAGCAGTACTTC
. | TRBJ2-5 | TRBV20-1 | . | CSAPPLFGSNSFMETQYF | TGCAGTGCCCCCCCCCTCTTTGGGAGTAATTCTTTCATGGAGACCCAGTACTTC
. | TRBJ2-5 | TRBV12-3/TRBV12-4 | many | CASSLGARETQYF | TGTGCCAGCAGTTTAGGGGCTAGGGAGACCCAGTACTTC
. | TRBJ2-3 | TRBV9 | once | CASSSQSGTDTQYF | TGTGCCAGCAGCAGTCAGTCGGGCACAGATACGCAGTATTTT
TRBD1 | TRBJ1-1 | TRBV18 | . | CASSRPGGATEAFF | TGTGCCAGCTCACGACCAGGGGGAGCCACTGAAGCTTTCTTT
. | TRBJ1-2 | TRBV20-1 | many | CSASKGAGYGYTF | TGCAGTGCTAGTAAAGGGGCAGGCTATGGCTACACCTTC
TRBD1 | TRBJ1-5 | TRBV20-1 | few | CSALRGRGNQPQHF | TGCAGTGCCCTAAGGGGGCGAGGCAATCAGCCCCAGCATTTT